Below, 26 T cell receptor beta chains from the same sample are listed, as sequenced in a study of blood T cells in healthy people across ages. A second PCR of about 7 to 12 cycles used a sample-barcoded 5' primer and a J-beta primer mix. TCRdb analysed the 5' RACE reads with MiXCR anew, one entry per CDR3 protein. The sample has 700,000 or so distinct CDR3 sequences; roughly 20% are singletons. Material for sequencing was blood. Receptors were obtained from a man between 65 and 85 years old in good health.

The sample holds many counts of this clonotype. V usage is TRBV29-1 and J usage is TRBJ2-3; 13 nucleotides agree with TRBD2. V shed 8 bases, J shed 5 bases, and the junction held 4 bases outside the gene matches. This CDR3 contains 13 residues. In germline, CDR1 is SQVTM, CDR2 ANQGSEA. CDR3 sequence: CSNRLAGGDTQYF. Here the CDR3 DNA reads TGCAGCAACCGACTAGCGGGGGGAGATACGCAGTATTTT.

This clonotype was seen ten or more times. An end of the junction differs from the germline gene, which may be a read error. This chain uses TRBV4-2 with TRBJ2-1; either TRBD1 or TRBD2 may supply D (5 bases each). The CDR3 has 16 amino acids. Looked up from germline, CDR1 is LGHNA and CDR2 is YNFKEQ. The CDR3 sequence: CASSQEGLGSYNEQFF. In DNA, the CDR3 is TGTGCCAGTAGCCAAGAGGGGTTGGGCTCCTACAATGAGCAGTTCTTC.

This clonotype was seen a few times. The J gene is TRBJ1-5, the V gene TRBV20-1; perhaps TRBD1 as D (6 bases). CDR1 DFQATT and CDR2 SNEGSKA come from the germline V gene (reference sequence). Deletions cut 1 base from V and 4 bases from J, with 14 bases between. The length of the CDR3 is 15 residues. The CDR3, as DNA: TGCAGTGCTAGAGGAGTCGACAGGCCTAATCAGCCCCAGCATTTT. Translating gives CSARGVDRPNQPQHF.

Note on this clonotype: Germline is not matched at one junction end, which may reflect a read error. The CDR3 protein is CASRDQKTEAFF. In DNA, the CDR3 is TGTGCCAGCAGGGATCAGAAAACTGAAGCCTTCTTT. The chain employs TRBV6-2 or TRBV6-3 and TRBJ1-1; D is unresolved. Germline V gives CDR1 MNHEY, CDR2 SVGEGT. The CDR3 contains 12 residues.

The rearrangement links TRBV28 to TRBJ2-5, with 9 positions matching TRBD1. The end of the DNA is better explained by TRBJ2-7, so the J call may be wrong. Germline V gene lookup returns CDR1 MDHEN and CDR2 SYDVKM. The CDR3 totals 12 residues. The CDR3 bases are TGTGCCATCAACAGGGGGCGAAGCGAGCAGTACTTC. Translation: CAINRGRSEQYF.

This clonotype was seen a few times. The chain is built from TRBV30 and TRBJ2-2; 8 nucleotides line up with TRBD1. CDR3 length: 15 amino acids. V trimming: 1 base; J trimming: 3 bases; junction bases outside the gene matches: 4. The germline gives CDR1 GTSNPN, CDR2 SVGIG (reference sequence). Written as DNA, the CDR3 is TGTGCCTGGAGTGGTGACAGGGGCTACACCGGGGAGCTGTTTTTT. Its translation: CAWSGDRGYTGELFF.

This clonotype was seen a handful of times. The chain links TRBV3-1 to TRBJ2-3; the match to TRBD2 covers 7 bases. After removal of 0 bases from V and 7 bases from J, the junction contained 13 bases not matched to a gene. The CDR3 extends over 17 amino acids. Germline CDR1 is LGHDT and CDR2 is YNNKEL (reference sequence). CDR3 protein: CASSQEMRENRNHTQYF. In DNA form, the CDR3 reads TGTGCCAGCAGCCAAGAGATGCGGGAGAACCGAAACCATACGCAGTATTTT.

The chain couples TRBV12-3 or TRBV12-4 to TRBJ1-1; a possible D gene is TRBD1 (6 bases). This CDR3 has 14 residues. V shed 3 bases and J shed 1 base, with 9 bases lying between them. The CDR3 sequence: CASSFQGWNTEAFF. The DNA of the CDR3 is TGTGCCAGCAGTTTCCAGGGGTGGAACACTGAAGCTTTCTTT.

Ten or more counts support this clonotype. J is TRBJ2-3 and V is TRBV29-1, with 8 bases matching TRBD2. The CDR3 sequence is 15 residues long. V lost 0 bases, J lost 10 bases, and 12 bases stayed unmatched. Germline lookup yields CDR1 SQVTM and CDR2 ANQGSEA. The CDR3 DNA reads TGCAGCGTTGAAGATTGGGAGGGACTAGAGGGTGCGCAGTATTTT. Its protein product is CSVEDWEGLEGAQYF.

The V gene is TRBV20-1, the J gene TRBJ2-2; D ambiguous. The CDR3 length is 15 residues. Per the germline V gene, CDR1 is DFQATT and CDR2 is SNEGSKA (reference sequence). V was trimmed by 0 bases and J by 0 bases, leaving 8 bases between them. The CDR3 DNA reads TGCAGTGCTAGAGATCGGGTCCCGAACACCGGGGAGCTGTTTTTT. It specifies CSARDRVPNTGELFF.

The chain has TRBV12-3 or TRBV12-4 and TRBJ2-2; D may correspond to TRBD1 or TRBD2 (5 bases each). CDR3 length equals 18 residues. Between the trimmed V and J ends, which lost 2 bases and 2 bases, there was a span of 18 bases. The CDR3 sequence is CASSLISGDVLNTGELFF. CDR3 nucleotides: TGTGCCAGCAGTTTAATTAGTGGGGACGTCCTAAACACCGGGGAGCTGTTTTTT.

The rearrangement links TRBV6-1 to TRBJ2-1; a possible D gene is TRBD2 (6 bases). This CDR3 comprises 16 residues. V was cut by 6 bases and J by 7 bases, with 22 bases left in between. Germline V gene sequence: CDR1 MNHNS, CDR2 SASEGT. The CDR3 DNA follows: TGTGCCAGCAGCAAATTAGGGGTGGAGGGCTGGAATGAGCAGTTCTTC. Translation: CASSKLGVEGWNEQFF.

This clonotype was recorded a few times. V and J are TRBV10-2 and TRBJ2-3; 12 bases align to TRBD2. The V and J ends lost 6 bases and 4 bases, in that order; junction bases with no gene match: 8. The V gene's germline CDR1 is WSHSY and CDR2 SAAADI. The CDR3 runs to 16 residues. The CDR3 sequence is CASRTSGGPGPDTQYF. The CDR3 DNA follows: TGCGCCAGCAGGACTAGCGGGGGCCCCGGCCCAGATACGCAGTATTTT.

This clonotype was seen more than once but under ten times. The V and J genes are TRBV20-1 and TRBJ2-1, with 8 bases fitting TRBD2. CDR1 and CDR2 from the germline V gene are DFQATT and SNEGSKA (reference sequence). V gave up 3 bases and J gave up 7 bases; unmatched junction bases: 2. This CDR3 is 12 amino acids long. Here the CDR3 reads CSASREGNEQFF. In DNA, the CDR3 is TGCAGTGCTAGCCGGGAGGGTAATGAGCAGTTCTTC.

This clonotype was observed many times. The J gene is TRBJ1-2, the V gene TRBV12-3 or TRBV12-4; TRBD1 might be the D (5 bases). The CDR3 is 14 residues long. V dropped 3 bases and J dropped 4 bases, with 12 bases sitting between them. DNA for the CDR3: TGTGCCAGCAGTTTTGGGGCTTCGGGCTATGGCTACACCTTC. Its translation is CASSFGASGYGYTF.

The genes are TRBV12-3 or TRBV12-4 and TRBJ1-1, with D uncertain. Trimming removed 7 bases from V and 3 bases from J, with 9 bases in between. The CDR3 extends over 12 amino acids. CDR3 residues: CASKVGDTEAFF. The CDR3 nucleotides are TGTGCCAGCAAGGTCGGGGACACTGAAGCTTTCTTT.

This clonotype has only a few counts. The V and J genes are TRBV20-1 and TRBJ1-5, with D perhaps matching TRBD1 (5 bases). CDR3 length: 15 amino acids. CDR1 is DFQATT and CDR2 is SNEGSKA in the germline V gene (reference sequence). Trimming cost V 6 bases and J 0 bases, with 15 bases left between them. The CDR3 loop is CSASSGQYSNQPQHF. CDR3 nucleotides: TGCAGTGCCTCGTCAGGGCAATATAGCAATCAGCCCCAGCATTTT.

The gene calls are TRBV7-9 and TRBJ2-7; 8 nucleotides match TRBD1. CDR3 size: 14 residues. V was pared by 5 bases and J by 6 bases, with 9 bases of the junction left unmatched. Germline V lookup: CDR1 SEHNR, CDR2 FQNEAQ (reference sequence). CDR3 loop: CASSAGQAFGEQYV. The CDR3 DNA is TGTGCCAGCAGCGCGGGACAGGCTTTCGGCGAGCAGTACGTC.

The chain uses TRBV13 and TRBJ2-5, with a weak D call TRBD1 (6 bases). Matching the DNA end better, TRBJ2-7 makes the J call doubtful. Germline V gene lookup returns CDR1 PRHDT and CDR2 FYEKMQ (reference sequence). The CDR3 is 15 residues long. Here the CDR3 reads CASSYDRTVDYEQYF. The CDR3 DNA is TGTGCCAGCAGTTACGACAGGACCGTTGACTACGAGCAGTACTTC.

This clonotype showed up just a few times. The chain is built from TRBV11-1 and TRBJ2-7; D is perhaps TRBD1 or TRBD2 (5 bases each). Germline CDR1 is SGHAT and CDR2 is FQDESV (reference sequence). This CDR3 is 15 amino acids long. The CDR3 sequence is CASNLSRDESYEQYV. The CDR3 DNA reads TGTGCCAGCAACTTAAGCCGGGACGAGTCCTACGAGCAGTACGTC.

The sample holds a few counts of this clonotype. The CDR3 reads CAIKGGIAGTEAFF. The CDR3 nucleotides are TGTGCCATCAAAGGTGGGATTGCGGGCACTGAAGCTTTCTTT. The gene calls are TRBV10-3 and TRBJ1-1; no definite D call. Germline CDR1 and CDR2: ENHRY and SYGVKD. The CDR3 totals 14 residues. Trimming took 7 bases from V and 4 from J, leaving 16 bases between them.

In its sample, this clonotype was seen many times. The chain uses TRBV3-1 and TRBJ2-5, with D tentatively TRBD2 (7 bases). The germline CDR1 and CDR2 sequences are LGHDT and YNNKEL (reference sequence). The ends were cut back, 2 bases at V and 2 bases at J, with 15 bases in the middle. This CDR3 contains 16 residues. The CDR3, as DNA: TGTGCCAGCAGCCAACCGCGTGGGGGGGCACAAGAGACCCAGTACTTC. Translation: CASSQPRGGAQETQYF.

About this clonotype itself: Relative to the germline gene, one junction end is altered; a read error may explain this. The chain combines TRBV20-1 with TRBJ2-7, with 7 bases identical to TRBD2. The CDR3 consists of 15 residues. Germline values: CDR1 DFQATT, CDR2 SNEGSKA (reference sequence). The CDR3 nucleotides read TGCAGTGCTAGAGAGGTGGGCCTAGCGGCCAGGGAGCTGTTCTTC. Its protein is CSAREVGLAARELFF.

The rearrangement links TRBV5-1 to TRBJ2-3, with D hard to call. Germline V gene sequence: CDR1 SGHRS, CDR2 YFSETQ. The CDR3 totals 14 residues. V lost 2 bases and J 0 bases, leaving 7 bases between the germline ends. DNA of the CDR3: TGCGCCAGCAGCTTTTCTTATAGCACAGATACGCAGTATTTT. Encoded protein: CASSFSYSTDTQYF.

This clonotype has more than one count but fewer than ten. This chain connects TRBV6-6 to TRBJ1-1, with 9 bases matching TRBD1. Germline assignment: CDR1 MNHNY and CDR2 SVGAGI (reference sequence). This CDR3 comprises 15 residues. V gave up 5 bases and J gave up 3 bases; unmatched junction bases: 7. The CDR3 DNA follows: TGTGCCAGCAGTGCAGCCCGACAGGGGGACACTGAAGCTTTCTTT. Amino acid sequence: CASSAARQGDTEAFF.

This chain joins TRBV29-1 and TRBJ1-2; 7 bases are shared with TRBD1. The CDR3 contains 11 residues. The V segment lost 4 bases and the J segment 6 bases; nucleotides outside the gene matches: 2. Germline V gene data show CDR1 as SQVTM and CDR2 as ANQGSEA. The CDR3 reads CSVVRGHGYTF. The CDR3 coding sequence is TGCAGCGTTGTAAGGGGGCATGGCTACACCTTC.